In its sample, the clone carrying this T cell receptor (beta chain) was seen many times. Unique molecular identifiers were built into the TCRbeta library. TCRdb processed the PCR reads anew with MiXCR; each CDR3 protein has one entry. The profile shows about 140,000 distinct CDR3 sequences, roughly 9% of them singletons. The CDR3 runs to 16 residues. Germline loops: CDR1 SGHVS, CDR2 FQNEAQ. Trimming took off 11 bases at V and 0 bases at J, with 23 bases between the two ends. These data originate in a study of T-cell reconstitution after alpha-beta-depleted transplantation in children. The chain combines TRBV7-8 with TRBJ2-7; maybe TRBD2 (7 bases). The TCR originated in a female patient aged 2 to 10 who had a stem cell transplant for congenital amegakaryocytic thrombocytopenia, so the T cells may come from the graft donor. This specimen was PBMCs, mostly from graft donor cells, taken 180 days after TCRalphabeta/CD19-depleted stem cell transplant. The CDR3 protein is CASTLRGGGSSYEQYF. The CDR3 bases are TGTGCCTCGACTCTAAGGGGGGGCGGGAGCTCCTACGAGCAGTACTTC. Based on the CDR3 plus reference TRBV7-8 and TRBJ2-7, the full variable domain is GAGVSQSPRYKVAKRGQDVALRCDPISGHVSLFWYQQALGQGPEFLTYFQNEAQLDKSGLPSDRFFAERPEGSVSTLKIQRTQQEDSAVYLCASTLRGGGSSYEQYFGPGTRLTVT.